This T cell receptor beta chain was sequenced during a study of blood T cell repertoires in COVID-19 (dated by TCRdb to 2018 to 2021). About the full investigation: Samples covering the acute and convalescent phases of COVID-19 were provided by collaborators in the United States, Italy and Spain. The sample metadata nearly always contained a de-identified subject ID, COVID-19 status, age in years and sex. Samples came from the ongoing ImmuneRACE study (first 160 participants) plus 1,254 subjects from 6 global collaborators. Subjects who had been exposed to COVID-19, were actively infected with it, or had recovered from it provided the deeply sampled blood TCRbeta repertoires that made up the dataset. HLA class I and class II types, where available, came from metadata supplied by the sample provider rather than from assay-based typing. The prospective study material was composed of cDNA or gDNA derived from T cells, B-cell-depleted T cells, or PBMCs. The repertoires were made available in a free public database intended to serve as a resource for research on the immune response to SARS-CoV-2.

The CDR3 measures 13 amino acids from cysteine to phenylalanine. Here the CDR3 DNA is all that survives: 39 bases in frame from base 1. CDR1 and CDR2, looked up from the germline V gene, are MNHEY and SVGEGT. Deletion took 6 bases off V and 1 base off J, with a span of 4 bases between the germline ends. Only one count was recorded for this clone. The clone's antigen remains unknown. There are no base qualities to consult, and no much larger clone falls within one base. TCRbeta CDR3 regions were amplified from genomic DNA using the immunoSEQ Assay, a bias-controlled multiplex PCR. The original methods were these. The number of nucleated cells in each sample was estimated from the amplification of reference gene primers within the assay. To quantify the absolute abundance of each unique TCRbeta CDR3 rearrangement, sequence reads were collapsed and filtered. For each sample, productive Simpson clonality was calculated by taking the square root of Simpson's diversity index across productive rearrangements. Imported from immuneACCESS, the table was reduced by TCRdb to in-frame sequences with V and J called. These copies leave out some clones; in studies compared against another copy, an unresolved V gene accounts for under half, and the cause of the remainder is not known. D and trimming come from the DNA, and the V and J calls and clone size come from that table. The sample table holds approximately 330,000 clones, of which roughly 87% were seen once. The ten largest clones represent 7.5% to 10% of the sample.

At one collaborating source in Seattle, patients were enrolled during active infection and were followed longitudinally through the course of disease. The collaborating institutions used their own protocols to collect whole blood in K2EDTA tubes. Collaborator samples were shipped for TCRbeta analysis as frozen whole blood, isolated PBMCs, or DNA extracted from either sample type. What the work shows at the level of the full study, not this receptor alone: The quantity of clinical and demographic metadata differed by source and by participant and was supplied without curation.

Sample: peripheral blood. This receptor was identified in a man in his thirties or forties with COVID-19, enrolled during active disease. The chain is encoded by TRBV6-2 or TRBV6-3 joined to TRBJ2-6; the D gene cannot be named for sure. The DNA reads TGTGCCAGCAGCACTTCTGGGGCCAACGTCCTGACTTTC. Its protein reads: CASSTSGANVLTF.